This TCR beta chain was retrieved from a study of identical twins. General study points: A lower insertion count was a feature of abundant cord blood beta clonotypes, with no such feature in memory repertoires. Out-of-frame TCR alpha sharing in monozygotic twins exceeded recombination model predictions.

V was shortened by 3 bases and J by 4 bases, with 11 bases between the two germline ends. Germline CDR1 MRHNA, CDR2 SNTAGT. The CDR3 is 14 residues long. With regard to this clonotype: What it binds is not known.

A universal primer binding site was introduced by template switching. The final cDNA contained unique molecular identifiers. One entry per CDR3 protein results from TCRdb running MiXCR on the 5' RACE reads. The sample has roughly 240,000 distinct CDR3 sequences; roughly 7.5% are singletons. These data also featured in a second study, about yellow fever vaccine responses in identical twins.

The J gene is TRBJ2-3, the V gene TRBV6-4; no reliable D call. The sample comprised CD8+ T cells sorted from blood. The receptor comes from a woman aged 18-35 years in good health. The DNA for the CDR3 is TGTGCCAGCAGTGAACGGAGTGGTTCAGATACGCAGTATTTT. Translating gives CASSERSGSDTQYF.